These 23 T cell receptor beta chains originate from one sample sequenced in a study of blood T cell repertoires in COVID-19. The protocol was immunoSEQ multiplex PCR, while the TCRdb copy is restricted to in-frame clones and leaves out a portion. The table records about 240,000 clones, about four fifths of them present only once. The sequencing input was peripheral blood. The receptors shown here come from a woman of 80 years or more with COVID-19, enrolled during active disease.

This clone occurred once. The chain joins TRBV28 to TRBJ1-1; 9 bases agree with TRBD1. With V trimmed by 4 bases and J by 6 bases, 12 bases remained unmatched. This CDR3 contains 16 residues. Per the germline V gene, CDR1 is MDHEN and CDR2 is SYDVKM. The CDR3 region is CASSSYRGRGSPEAFF. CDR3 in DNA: TGTGCCAGCAGTTCCTACAGGGGGCGCGGGTCTCCTGAAGCTTTCTTT.

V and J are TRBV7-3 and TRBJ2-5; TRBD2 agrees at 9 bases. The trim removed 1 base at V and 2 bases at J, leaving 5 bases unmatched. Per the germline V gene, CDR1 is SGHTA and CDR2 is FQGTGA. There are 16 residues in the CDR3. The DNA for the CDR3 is TGTGCCAGCAGCTTAAGGGGCGGGAGGGATCAAGAGACCCAGTACTTC. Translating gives CASSLRGGRDQETQYF.

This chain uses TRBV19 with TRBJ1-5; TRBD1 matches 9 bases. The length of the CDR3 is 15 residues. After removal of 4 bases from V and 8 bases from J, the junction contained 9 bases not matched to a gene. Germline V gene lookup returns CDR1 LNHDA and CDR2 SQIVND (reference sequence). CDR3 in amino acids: CASSSTGTGLKPQHF. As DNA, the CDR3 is TGTGCCAGTAGTAGCACCGGGACAGGGCTAAAGCCCCAGCATTTT.

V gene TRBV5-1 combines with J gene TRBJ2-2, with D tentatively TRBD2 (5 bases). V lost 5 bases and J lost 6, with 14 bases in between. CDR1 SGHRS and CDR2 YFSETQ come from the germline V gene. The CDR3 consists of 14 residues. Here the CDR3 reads CASSFGNPAGELFF. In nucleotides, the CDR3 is TGCGCCAGCAGTTTCGGGAATCCAGCCGGGGAGCTGTTTTTT.

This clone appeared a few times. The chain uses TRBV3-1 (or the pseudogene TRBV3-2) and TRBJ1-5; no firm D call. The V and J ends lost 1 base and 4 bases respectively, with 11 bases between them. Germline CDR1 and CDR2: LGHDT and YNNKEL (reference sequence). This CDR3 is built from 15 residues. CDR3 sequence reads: CASSQGIVTNQPQHF. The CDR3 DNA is TGTGCCAGCAGCCAAGGAATAGTGACTAATCAGCCCCAGCATTTT.

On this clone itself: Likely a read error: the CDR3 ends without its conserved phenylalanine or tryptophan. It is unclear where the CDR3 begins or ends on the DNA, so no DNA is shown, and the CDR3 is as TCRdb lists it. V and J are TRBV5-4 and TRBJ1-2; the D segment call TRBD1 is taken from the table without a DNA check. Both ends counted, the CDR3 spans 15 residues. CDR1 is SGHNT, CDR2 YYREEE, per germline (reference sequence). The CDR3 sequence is CASSSTTTGGESTAL.

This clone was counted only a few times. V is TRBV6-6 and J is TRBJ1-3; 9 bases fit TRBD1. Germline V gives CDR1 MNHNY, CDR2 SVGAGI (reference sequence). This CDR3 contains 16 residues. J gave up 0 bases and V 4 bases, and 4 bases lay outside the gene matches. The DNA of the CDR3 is TGTGCCAGCAGTTGGGGACAGGGCTTCTCTGGAAACACCATATATTTT. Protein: CASSWGQGFSGNTIYF.

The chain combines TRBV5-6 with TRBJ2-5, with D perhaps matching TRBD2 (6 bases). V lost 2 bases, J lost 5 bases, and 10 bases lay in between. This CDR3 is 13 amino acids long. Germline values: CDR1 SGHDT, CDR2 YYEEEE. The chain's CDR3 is CASSLWGRETQYF. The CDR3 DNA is TGTGCCAGCAGCTTATGGGGGAGGGAGACCCAGTACTTC.

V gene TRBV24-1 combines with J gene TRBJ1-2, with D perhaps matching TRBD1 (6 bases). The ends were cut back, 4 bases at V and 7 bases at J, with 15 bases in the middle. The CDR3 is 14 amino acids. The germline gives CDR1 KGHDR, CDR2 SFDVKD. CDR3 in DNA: TGTGCCACCAGTGAGAGGGGACATTACGGTGGCTACACCTTC. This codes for CATSERGHYGGYTF.

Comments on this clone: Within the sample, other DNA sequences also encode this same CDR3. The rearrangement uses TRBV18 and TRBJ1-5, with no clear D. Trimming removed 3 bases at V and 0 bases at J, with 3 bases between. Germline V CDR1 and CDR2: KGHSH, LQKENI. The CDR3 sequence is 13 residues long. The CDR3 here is CASSPGSNQPQHF. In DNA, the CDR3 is TGTGCCAGCTCACCCGGTAGCAATCAGCCCCAGCATTTT.

CDR3 nucleotide sequence: TGCGCCAGCAGCTTGGACAGGGTGTACACTGAAGCTTTCTTT. It codes for CASSLDRVYTEAFF. The chain carries TRBV5-1 and TRBJ1-1; D is perhaps TRBD1 (6 bases). Per germline, CDR1 SGHRS and CDR2 YFSETQ. The CDR3 has 14 amino acids. The V gene lost 0 bases and the J gene lost 3 bases, with 9 bases spanning the gap.

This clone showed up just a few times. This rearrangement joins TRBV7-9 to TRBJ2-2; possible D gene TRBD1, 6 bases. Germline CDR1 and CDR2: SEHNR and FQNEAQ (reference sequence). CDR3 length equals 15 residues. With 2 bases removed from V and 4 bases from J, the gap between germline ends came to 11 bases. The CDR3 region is CASSLRVGATGELFF. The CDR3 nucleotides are TGTGCCAGCAGCTTACGGGTGGGGGCCACCGGGGAGCTGTTTTTT.

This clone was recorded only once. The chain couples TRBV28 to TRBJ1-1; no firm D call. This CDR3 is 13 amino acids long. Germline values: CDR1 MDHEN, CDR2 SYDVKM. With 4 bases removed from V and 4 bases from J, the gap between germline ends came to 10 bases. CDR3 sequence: CASSSLTGTEAFF. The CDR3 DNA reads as TGTGCCAGCAGTTCCTTGACGGGCACTGAAGCTTTCTTT.

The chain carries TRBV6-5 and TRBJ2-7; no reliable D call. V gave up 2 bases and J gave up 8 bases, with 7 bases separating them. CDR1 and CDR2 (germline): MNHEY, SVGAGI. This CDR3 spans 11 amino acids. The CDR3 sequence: CASSYKTKQYF. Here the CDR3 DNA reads TGTGCCAGCAGTTACAAGACAAAGCAGTACTTC.

The CDR3 sequence is CASRPRGGTDTQYF. The CDR3 DNA is TGTGCCAGCAGGCCTCGGGGGGGCACAGATACGCAGTATTTT. The V call is TRBV6-2 or TRBV6-3, the J call TRBJ2-3, with 7 bases aligning to TRBD2. CDR1 and CDR2 from the germline V gene are MNHEY and SVGEGT. The CDR3 consists of 14 residues. The V gene end was trimmed by 6 bases and the J gene end by 1 base; junction bases not matched to a gene: 4.

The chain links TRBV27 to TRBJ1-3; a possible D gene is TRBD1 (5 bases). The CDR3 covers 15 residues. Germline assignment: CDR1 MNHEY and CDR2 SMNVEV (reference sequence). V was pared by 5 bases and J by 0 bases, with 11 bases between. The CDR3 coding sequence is TGTGCCAGCAGTCGACAGCGGGACTCTGGAAACACCATATATTTT. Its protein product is CASSRQRDSGNTIYF.

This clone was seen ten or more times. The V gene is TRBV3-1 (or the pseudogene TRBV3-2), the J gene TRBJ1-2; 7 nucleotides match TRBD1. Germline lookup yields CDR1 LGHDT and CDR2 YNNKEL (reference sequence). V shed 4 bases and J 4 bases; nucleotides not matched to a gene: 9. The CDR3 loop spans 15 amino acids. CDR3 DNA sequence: TGTGCCAGCAGCCGGGACAGACAAAACTTCTATGGCTACACCTTC. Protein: CASSRDRQNFYGYTF.

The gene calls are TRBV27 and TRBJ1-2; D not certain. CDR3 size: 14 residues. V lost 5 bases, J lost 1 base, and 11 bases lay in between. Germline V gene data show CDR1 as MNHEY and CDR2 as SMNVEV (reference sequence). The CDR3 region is CASSPRRLNYGYTF. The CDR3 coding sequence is TGTGCCAGCAGTCCCAGAAGACTTAACTATGGCTACACCTTC.

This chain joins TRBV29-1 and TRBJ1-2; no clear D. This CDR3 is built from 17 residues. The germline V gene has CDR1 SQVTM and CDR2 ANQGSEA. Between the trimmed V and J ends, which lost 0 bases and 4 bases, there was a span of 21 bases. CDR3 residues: CSVEEIPRVGESYGYTF. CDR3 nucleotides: TGCAGCGTTGAAGAAATTCCGCGTGTCGGGGAGTCCTATGGCTACACCTTC.

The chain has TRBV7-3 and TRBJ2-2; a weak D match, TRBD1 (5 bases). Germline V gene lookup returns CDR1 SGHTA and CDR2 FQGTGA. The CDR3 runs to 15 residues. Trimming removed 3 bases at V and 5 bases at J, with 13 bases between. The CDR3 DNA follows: TGTGCCAGCAGCTTCGCAGGGTCGGGTACCGGGGAGCTGTTTTTT. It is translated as CASSFAGSGTGELFF.

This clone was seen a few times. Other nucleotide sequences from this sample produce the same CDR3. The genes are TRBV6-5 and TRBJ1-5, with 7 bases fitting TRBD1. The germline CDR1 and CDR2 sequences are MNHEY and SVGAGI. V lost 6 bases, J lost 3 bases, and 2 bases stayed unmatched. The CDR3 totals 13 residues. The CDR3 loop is CASRGQDNQPQHF. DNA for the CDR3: TGTGCCAGCAGAGGACAGGACAATCAGCCCCAGCATTTT.

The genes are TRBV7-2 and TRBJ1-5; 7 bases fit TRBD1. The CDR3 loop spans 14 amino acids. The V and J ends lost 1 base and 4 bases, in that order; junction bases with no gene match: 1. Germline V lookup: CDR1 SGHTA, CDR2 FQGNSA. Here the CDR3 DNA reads TGTGCCAGCAGCTTAGGGGACAGAAATCAGCCCCAGCATTTT. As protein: CASSLGDRNQPQHF.

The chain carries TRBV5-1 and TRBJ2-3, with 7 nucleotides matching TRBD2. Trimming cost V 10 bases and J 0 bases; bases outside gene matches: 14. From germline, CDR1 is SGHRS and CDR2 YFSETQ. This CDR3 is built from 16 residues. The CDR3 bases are TGCGCCTCCAAGGCATCCCCTAGCGGTAGCACAGATACGCAGTATTTT. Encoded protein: CASKASPSGSTDTQYF.